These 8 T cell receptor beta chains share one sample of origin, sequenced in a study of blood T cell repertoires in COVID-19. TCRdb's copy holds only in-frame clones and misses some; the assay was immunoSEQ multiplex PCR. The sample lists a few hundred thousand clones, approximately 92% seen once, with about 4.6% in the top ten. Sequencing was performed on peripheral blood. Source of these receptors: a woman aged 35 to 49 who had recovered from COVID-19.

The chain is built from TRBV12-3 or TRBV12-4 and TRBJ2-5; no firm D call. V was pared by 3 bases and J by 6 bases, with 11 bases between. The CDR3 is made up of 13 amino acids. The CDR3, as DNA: TGTGCCAGCAGTTTCCCGGTATTTCAGACCCAGTACTTC. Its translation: CASSFPVFQTQYF.

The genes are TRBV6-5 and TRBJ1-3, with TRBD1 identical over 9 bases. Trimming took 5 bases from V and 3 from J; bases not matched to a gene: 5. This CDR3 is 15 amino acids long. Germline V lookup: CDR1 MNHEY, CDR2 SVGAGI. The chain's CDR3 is CASSPNRGLGNTIYF. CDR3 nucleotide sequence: TGTGCCAGCAGTCCGAACAGGGGGCTTGGAAACACCATATATTTT.

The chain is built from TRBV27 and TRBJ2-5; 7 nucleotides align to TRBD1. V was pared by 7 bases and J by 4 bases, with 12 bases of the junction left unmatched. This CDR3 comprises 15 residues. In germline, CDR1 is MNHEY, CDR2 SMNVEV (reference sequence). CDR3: CASTTHRGQGETQYF. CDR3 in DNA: TGTGCCAGCACCACACACAGGGGCCAGGGAGAGACCCAGTACTTC.

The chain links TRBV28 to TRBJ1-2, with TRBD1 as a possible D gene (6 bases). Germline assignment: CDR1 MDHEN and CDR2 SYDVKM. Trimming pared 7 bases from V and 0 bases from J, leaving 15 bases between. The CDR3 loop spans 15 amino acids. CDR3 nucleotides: TGTGCCAGCAACCCCCAGGGACATACTAACTATGGCTACACCTTC. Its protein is CASNPQGHTNYGYTF.

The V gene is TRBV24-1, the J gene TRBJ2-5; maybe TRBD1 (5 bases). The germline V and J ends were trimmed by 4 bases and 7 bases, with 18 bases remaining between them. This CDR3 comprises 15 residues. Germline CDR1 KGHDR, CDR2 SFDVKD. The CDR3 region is CATSDPVQGLGTQYF. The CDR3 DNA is TGTGCCACCAGTGACCCCGTCCAGGGCCTGGGGACCCAGTACTTC.

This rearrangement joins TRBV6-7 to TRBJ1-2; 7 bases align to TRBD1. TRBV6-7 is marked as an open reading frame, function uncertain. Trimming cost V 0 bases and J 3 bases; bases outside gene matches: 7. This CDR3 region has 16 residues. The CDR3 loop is CASSYSTAGGYYGYTF. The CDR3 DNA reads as TGTGCCAGCAGTTACTCGACTGCAGGGGGATACTATGGCTACACCTTC.

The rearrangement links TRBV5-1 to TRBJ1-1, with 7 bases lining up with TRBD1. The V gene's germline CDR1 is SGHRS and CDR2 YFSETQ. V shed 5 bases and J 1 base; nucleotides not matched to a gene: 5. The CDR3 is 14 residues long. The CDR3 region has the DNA TGCGCCAGCAGGAGGGACAGTGGGAACACTGAAGCTTTCTTT. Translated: CASRRDSGNTEAFF. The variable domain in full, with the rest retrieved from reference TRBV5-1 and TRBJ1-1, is KAGVTQTPRYLIKTRGQQVTLSCSPISGHRSVSWYQQTPGQGLQFLFEYFSETQRNKGNFPGRFSGRQFSNSRSEMNVSTLELGDSALYLCASRRDSGNTEAFFGQGTRLTVV.

The CDR3 DNA reads as TGTGCCAGCAGCCAACGGACAGGGAGGAACACTGAAGCTTTCTTT. Translated: CASSQRTGRNTEAFF. The chain is built from TRBV14 and TRBJ1-1; TRBD1 matches 8 bases. Germline V CDR1 and CDR2: SGHDN, FVKESK. The length of the CDR3 is 15 residues. V dropped 2 bases and J dropped 1; count of bases not matched to a gene: 3.